This T cell receptor (beta chain) was sequenced during a study of cytomegalovirus exposure and HLA in healthy donors (dated by TCRdb to between 2016 and 2019). Turning to the overall study: According to a later analysis, one platform produced both the roughly 120 validation repertoires and the roughly 640 repertoires of the first cohort. The study aimed to test whether cataloging public T cell receptors could reveal signatures of past pathogen exposure. A separate validation cohort of some 130 different subjects was used in addition to the 666-subject first cohort. To predict cytomegalovirus infection status, the study combined high-throughput TCR immunosequencing, statistical association of individual TCRs with disease status, and machine learning. Points the paper makes about the study in general: The study listed 164 TCR beta chains as associated with cytomegalovirus. A later analysis had no HLA typing for the validation cohort, so co-occurrence there was scored across all 130 or so repertoires. Of the cluster scores, 94% were above 0 in a later analysis, which found that TCRs clustered in the first cohort also tended to co-occur in the approximately 110 validation repertoires. It was suggested by the authors that the approach could potentially be generalized to other disease states and immunological phenotypes. Most TCR sequences were observed very rarely across donors, whereas some public TCRs were present in many individuals. The classifier was reported to diagnose cytomegalovirus status with high specificity and sensitivity in both the original cohort and the validation cohort. A few of the identified cytomegalovirus-associated TCR beta chains were confirmed in vitro to be specific for cytomegalovirus antigens.

Based on the germline V gene, the CDR1 and CDR2 sequences are SNHLY and FYNNEI. The CDR3 runs 14 amino acids, cysteine and phenylalanine included. The DNA shown is the 42-base CDR3, in frame from base 1. V is trimmed back by 7 bases and J by 7 bases, and the junction contains 12 bases that no gene match accounts for. The library was built by means of the immunoSEQ multiplex PCR assay. The authors' analysis ran thus. A statistical classification framework was built for diagnosing cytomegalovirus status from the catalog of TCR beta chain sequences. TCRdb stores this immuneACCESS table with in-frame sequences only. Part of the clones is absent; in the studies checked, under half of the shortfall reflects unresolved V genes, and no reason is known for the rest. V and J calls and clone size follow that table, whereas D and trimming were derived from the DNA. Present in this sample are more than 85,000 clones, roughly 92% of which were seen just once. Around 1.1% of the sample comes from the top ten.

For this clone: No antigen is known for it. The sample holds no much larger clone one base away, and base qualities are not on file.

The donors belonged to the validation cohort of over a hundred subjects, which was separate from the roughly 670-subject first cohort. The specimen was PBMCs. The sequence joins TRBV2 to TRBJ2-5; TRBD2 matches 7 bases in the middle. This receptor was obtained from a woman in her twenties or thirties in good health and CMV-seropositive. The DNA reads TGTGCCAGCACCGAGGACGCGGGGGTTGGGACCCAGTACTTC. This is translated as CASTEDAGVGTQYF.